These 21 T cell receptor beta chains originate from one sample sequenced in a study of cytomegalovirus exposure and HLA in healthy donors. PCR employed 60 Vbeta and 13 Jbeta primers. Sequencing used immunoSEQ multiplex PCR; TCRdb keeps in-frame clones, though not all of them. The listing contains 220,000 or so clones. The sample comprised PBMCs. The origin of the receptors is a girl aged 2 to 10 in good health and CMV-seropositive.

V and J are TRBV19 and TRBJ2-2, with 8 bases identical to TRBD2. The CDR3 contains 17 residues. The ends lost 7 bases at V and 1 base at J; junction bases unmatched: 11. CDR1 is LNHDA and CDR2 is SQIVND in the germline V gene (reference sequence). The CDR3 is CASMCERERGNTGELFF. CDR3 nucleotide sequence: TGTGCCAGTATGTGTGAGCGGGAGCGGGGGAACACCGGGGAGCTGTTTTTT.

The chain employs TRBV11-3 and TRBJ2-3, with D maybe TRBD2 (5 bases). V lost 3 bases, J lost 9 bases, and 13 bases lay in between. This CDR3 has 13 amino acids. Germline loops: CDR1 SGHNT, CDR2 YENEEA. CDR3 amino acids: CASSFGRLATQYF. CDR3 bases: TGTGCCAGCAGCTTTGGAAGGCTAGCAACGCAGTATTTT.

V is TRBV10-1 and J is TRBJ2-3; weak D call: TRBD2 (5 bases). The CDR3 is 14 residues long. CDR1 and CDR2 from the germline V gene are WNHNN and SYGVQD (reference sequence). Trimming took off 4 bases at V and 4 bases at J, with 12 bases between the two ends. CDR3 nucleotide sequence: TGCGCCAGCAGTGCGCTAGCTTGGGCAGATACGCAGTATTTT. Encoded protein: CASSALAWADTQYF.

The chain has TRBV30 and TRBJ1-1; a possible D gene is TRBD1 (6 bases). The CDR3 covers 18 residues. V gave up 2 bases and J gave up 2 bases, with 24 bases separating them. Germline CDR1 is GTSNPN and CDR2 is SVGIG (reference sequence). The CDR3 region has the DNA TGTGCCTGGAGTTATGGGCAGGGGTGGGGAGGGATTAACACTGAAGCTTTCTTT. This sequence encodes CAWSYGQGWGGINTEAFF.

V usage is TRBV7-9 and J usage is TRBJ1-3; D gene ambiguous. Germline loops: CDR1 SEHNR, CDR2 FQNEAQ (reference sequence). V lost 5 bases to trimming and J lost 0 bases, with 11 bases between them. The CDR3 has 15 residues. CDR3 nucleotides: TGTGCCAGCAGCCCTGACGGGTACTCTGGAAACACCATATATTTT. This gives the protein CASSPDGYSGNTIYF.

The chain uses TRBV4-1 and TRBJ2-5; D is unclear. This CDR3 comprises 13 residues. Germline-derived CDR1 and CDR2 are MGHRA and YSYEKL. V gave up 0 bases and J gave up 5 bases, with 7 bases separating them. CDR3 sequence: CASSQDLPETQYF. In DNA, the CDR3 is TGCGCCAGCAGCCAAGATCTCCCCGAGACCCAGTACTTC.

The chain recombines TRBV2 with TRBJ1-5; the D gene is possibly TRBD1 (6 bases). V gave up 6 bases and J gave up 6 bases, with 18 bases separating them. Germline CDR1 and CDR2: SNHLY and FYNNEI. The CDR3 contains 15 residues. The CDR3 here is CASREVTGGTQPQHF. The DNA for the CDR3 is TGTGCCAGCAGGGAGGTGACAGGAGGAACTCAGCCCCAGCATTTT.

The rearrangement links TRBV25-1 to TRBJ1-2; no firm D call. Trimming cost V 3 bases and J 2 bases, with 7 bases left between them. This CDR3 has 13 residues. Germline CDR1 MGHDK, CDR2 SYGVNS. The CDR3 region has the DNA TGTGCCAGCAGTGAGGGCAGCAACTATGGCTACACCTTC. The encoded protein is CASSEGSNYGYTF.

The chain joins TRBV5-1 to TRBJ2-5; no clear D. The CDR3 extends over 15 amino acids. Deletions cut 0 bases from V and 4 bases from J, with 13 bases between. CDR1 and CDR2 (germline): SGHRS, YFSETQ. In nucleotides, the CDR3 is TGCGCCAGCAGCTTGGCCGTTCTCCTCGGAGAGACCCAGTACTTC. It codes for CASSLAVLLGETQYF.

The chain uses TRBV7-2 and TRBJ1-2; possibly TRBD1 for D (6 bases). Trimming removed 2 bases at V and 12 bases at J, with 13 bases between. The CDR3 extends over 12 amino acids. The germline CDR1 and CDR2 sequences are SGHTA and FQGNSA. The CDR3: CASSLRTGPDTF. In nucleotides, the CDR3 is TGTGCCAGCAGCTTACGCACAGGGCCTGACACCTTC.

The chain joins TRBV28 to TRBJ2-1; TRBD2 might be the D (6 bases). The CDR3 runs to 14 residues. Per germline, CDR1 MDHEN and CDR2 SYDVKM. V was clipped by 7 bases and J by 0 bases, with 10 bases between them. The CDR3 is CASISGSSYNEQFF. CDR3 in DNA: TGTGCCAGCATTAGCGGAAGCTCCTACAATGAGCAGTTCTTC.

The gene calls are TRBV27 and TRBJ1-1; TRBD1 agrees at 7 bases. Germline V gene lookup returns CDR1 MNHEY and CDR2 SMNVEV (reference sequence). The V and J ends lost 5 bases and 11 bases, in that order; junction bases with no gene match: 14. The CDR3 extends over 14 amino acids. CDR3 nucleotides: TGTGCCAGCAGTGGCAGGGGGAAGGCCCAGTATGCTTTCTTT. Its translation: CASSGRGKAQYAFF.

The CDR3 nucleotides are TGTGCCAGCAGCTCGGGACAGGGGGGCTCTGGGGCCAACGTCCTGACTTTC. Its protein product is CASSSGQGGSGANVLTF. This chain joins TRBV11-3 and TRBJ2-6; 11 positions match TRBD1. Trimming took 4 bases from V and 0 from J; bases not matched to a gene: 2. This CDR3 has 17 residues. Germline-derived CDR1 and CDR2 are SGHNT and YENEEA. The full variable domain, in which reference TRBV11-3 and TRBJ2-6 provide the parts outside the CDR3, is EAGVVQSPRYKIIEKKQPVAFWCNPISGHNTLYWYLQNLGQGPELLIRYENEEAVDDSQLPKDRFSAERLKGVDSTLKIQPAELGDSAVYLCASSSGQGGSGANVLTFGAGSRLTVL.

Here the CDR3 reads CASRGQYNSPLHF. DNA of the CDR3: TGTGCCAGCAGGGGGCAGTATAATTCACCCCTCCACTTT. The J gene is TRBJ1-6, the V gene TRBV28, with D perhaps TRBD1 (5 bases). The CDR3 is made up of 13 amino acids. CDR1 is MDHEN, CDR2 SYDVKM, per germline. V shed 6 bases and J shed 4 bases, with 7 bases lying between them.

This chain connects TRBV10-3 to TRBJ2-7; tentative D call: TRBD1 (6 bases). The CDR3 is 16 amino acids. Trimming removed 7 bases at V and 2 bases at J, with 21 bases between. Germline V lookup: CDR1 ENHRY, CDR2 SYGVKD. The CDR3: CAITGRQGTNAYEQYF. The CDR3, as DNA: TGTGCCATCACCGGGCGCCAGGGGACCAACGCCTACGAGCAGTACTTC.

J is TRBJ2-7 and V is TRBV23-1; D not certain. TRBV23-1 is sorted into the ORF group, with uncertain function. V lost 8 bases to trimming and J lost 3 bases, with 8 bases between them. This CDR3 has 11 amino acids. The CDR3 bases are TGCGCCAGCCCCTCTTGCTACGAGCAGTACTTC. Translated, it gives CASPSCYEQYF.

V and J are TRBV21-1 and TRBJ2-1; the listed D gene, TRBD1, was not tested against the DNA. TRBV21-1 is shown as a pseudogene. The CDR3 consists of 14 residues. CDR3 residues: CASFNIPSYNEQFF. CDR3 DNA: TGTGCCAGCTTCAACATCCCCTCCTACAATGAGCAGTTCTTC.

The chain is built from TRBV13 and TRBJ1-3; perhaps TRBD1 as D (5 bases). In germline, CDR1 is PRHDT, CDR2 FYEKMQ (reference sequence). The CDR3 contains 16 residues. V lost 4 bases and J 0 bases, leaving 13 bases between the germline ends. CDR3 nucleotide sequence: TGTGCCAGCAGCTCCTTACCCGACAGCTCTGGAAACACCATATATTTT. The encoded protein is CASSSLPDSSGNTIYF.

V is TRBV7-9 and J is TRBJ2-1, with D uncertain. The ends were cut back, 5 bases at V and 2 bases at J, with 4 bases in the middle. From germline, CDR1 is SEHNR and CDR2 FQNEAQ (reference sequence). The CDR3 runs 12 residues. The CDR3 here is CASSVTYNEQFF. In DNA form, the CDR3 reads TGTGCCAGCAGCGTAACCTACAATGAGCAGTTCTTC.

The V gene is TRBV15, the J gene TRBJ2-7, with 8 bases lining up with TRBD2. CDR1 is LNHNV and CDR2 is YYDKDF in the germline V gene (reference sequence). The length of the CDR3 is 18 residues. Unmatched junction bases numbered 15, after V lost 3 bases and J lost 2 bases. The chain's CDR3 is CATSSVPFRLASAYEQYF. DNA for the CDR3: TGTGCCACCAGCAGTGTCCCATTTAGACTAGCGTCGGCCTACGAGCAGTACTTC.

The chain joins TRBV5-1 to TRBJ2-2; no reliable D call. Germline CDR1 is SGHRS and CDR2 is YFSETQ. The CDR3 runs to 13 residues. The V gene lost 4 bases and the J gene lost 7 bases, with 11 bases spanning the gap. Here the CDR3 DNA reads TGCGCCAGCAGCCCCCAGGTAAACGGGGAGCTGTTTTTT. Translation gives CASSPQVNGELFF.